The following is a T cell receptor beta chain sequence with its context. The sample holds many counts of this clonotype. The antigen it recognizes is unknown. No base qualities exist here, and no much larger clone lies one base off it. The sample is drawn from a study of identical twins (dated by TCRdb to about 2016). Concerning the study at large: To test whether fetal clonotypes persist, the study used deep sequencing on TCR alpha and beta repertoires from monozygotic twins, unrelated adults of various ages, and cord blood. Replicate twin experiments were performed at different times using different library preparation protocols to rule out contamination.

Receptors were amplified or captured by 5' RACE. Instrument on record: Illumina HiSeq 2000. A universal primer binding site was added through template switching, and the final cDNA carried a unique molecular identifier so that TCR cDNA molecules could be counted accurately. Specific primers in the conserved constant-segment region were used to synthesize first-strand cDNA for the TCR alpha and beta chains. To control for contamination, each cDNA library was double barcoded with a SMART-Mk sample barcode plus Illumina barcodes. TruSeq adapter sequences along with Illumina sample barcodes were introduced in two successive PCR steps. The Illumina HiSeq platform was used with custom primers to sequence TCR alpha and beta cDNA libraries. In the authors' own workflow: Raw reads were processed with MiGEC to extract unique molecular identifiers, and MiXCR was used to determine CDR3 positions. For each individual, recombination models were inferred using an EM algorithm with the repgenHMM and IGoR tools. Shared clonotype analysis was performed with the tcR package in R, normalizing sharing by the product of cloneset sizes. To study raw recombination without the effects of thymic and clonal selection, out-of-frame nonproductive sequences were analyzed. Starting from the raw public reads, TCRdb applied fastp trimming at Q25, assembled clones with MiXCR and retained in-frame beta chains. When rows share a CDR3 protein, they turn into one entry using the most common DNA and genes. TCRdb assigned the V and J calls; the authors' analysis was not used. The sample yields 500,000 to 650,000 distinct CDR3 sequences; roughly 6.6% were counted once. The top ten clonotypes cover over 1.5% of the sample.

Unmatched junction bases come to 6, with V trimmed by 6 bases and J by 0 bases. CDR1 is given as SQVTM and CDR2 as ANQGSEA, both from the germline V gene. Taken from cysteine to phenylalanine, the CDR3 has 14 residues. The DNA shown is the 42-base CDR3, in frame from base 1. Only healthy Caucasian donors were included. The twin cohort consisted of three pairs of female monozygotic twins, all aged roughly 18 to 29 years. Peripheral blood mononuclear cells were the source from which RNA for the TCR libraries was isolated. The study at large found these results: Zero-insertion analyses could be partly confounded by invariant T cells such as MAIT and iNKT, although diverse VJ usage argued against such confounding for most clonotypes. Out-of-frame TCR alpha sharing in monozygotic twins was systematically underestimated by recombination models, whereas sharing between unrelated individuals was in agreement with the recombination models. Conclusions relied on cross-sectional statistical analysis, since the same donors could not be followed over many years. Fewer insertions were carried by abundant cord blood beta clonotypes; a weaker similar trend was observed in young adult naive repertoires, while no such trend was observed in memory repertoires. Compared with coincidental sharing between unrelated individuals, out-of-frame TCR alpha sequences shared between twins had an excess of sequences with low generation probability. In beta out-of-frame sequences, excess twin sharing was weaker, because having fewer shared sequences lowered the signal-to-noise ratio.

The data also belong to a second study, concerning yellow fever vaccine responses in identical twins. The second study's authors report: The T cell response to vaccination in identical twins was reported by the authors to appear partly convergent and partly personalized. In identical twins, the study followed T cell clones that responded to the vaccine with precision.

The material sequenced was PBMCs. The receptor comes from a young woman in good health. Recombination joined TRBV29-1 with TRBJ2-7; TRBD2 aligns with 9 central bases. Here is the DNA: TGCAGCGTCTATAGCGGGAGAACCTCCTACGAGCAGTACTTC. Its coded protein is CSVYSGRTSYEQYF.